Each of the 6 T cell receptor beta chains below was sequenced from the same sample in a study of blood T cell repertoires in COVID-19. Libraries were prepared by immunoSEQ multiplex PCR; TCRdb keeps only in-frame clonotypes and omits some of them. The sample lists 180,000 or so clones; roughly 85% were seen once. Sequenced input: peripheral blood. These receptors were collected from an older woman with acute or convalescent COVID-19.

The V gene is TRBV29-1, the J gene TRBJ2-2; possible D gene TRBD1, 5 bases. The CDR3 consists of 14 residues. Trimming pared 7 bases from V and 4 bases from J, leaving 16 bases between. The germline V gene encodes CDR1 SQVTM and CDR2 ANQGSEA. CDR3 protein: CSATVSGFTGELFF. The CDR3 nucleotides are TGCAGCGCTACGGTTTCAGGGTTCACCGGGGAGCTGTTTTTT.

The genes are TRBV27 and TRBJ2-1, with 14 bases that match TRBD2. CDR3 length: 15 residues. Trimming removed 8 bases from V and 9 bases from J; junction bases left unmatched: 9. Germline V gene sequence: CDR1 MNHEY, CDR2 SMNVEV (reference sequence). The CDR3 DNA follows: TGTGCCAGCTCAACCGGACTAGCGGGAGGATTTGAGCAGTTCTTC. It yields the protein CASSTGLAGGFEQFF.

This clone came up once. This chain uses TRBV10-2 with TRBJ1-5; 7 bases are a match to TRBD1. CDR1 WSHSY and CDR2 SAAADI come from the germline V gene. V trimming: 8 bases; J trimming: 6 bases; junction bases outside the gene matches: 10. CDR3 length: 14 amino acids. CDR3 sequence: CASCRTGDGQPQHF. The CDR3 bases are TGCGCCAGCTGCCGAACAGGGGACGGTCAGCCCCAGCATTTT.

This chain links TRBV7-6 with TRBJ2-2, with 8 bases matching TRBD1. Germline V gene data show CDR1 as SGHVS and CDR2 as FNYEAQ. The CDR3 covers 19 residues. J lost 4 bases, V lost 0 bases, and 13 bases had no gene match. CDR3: CASSLAARGRLDTTGELFF. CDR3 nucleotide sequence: TGTGCCAGCAGCTTAGCGGCCAGGGGGCGTTTGGATACCACCGGGGAGCTGTTTTTT. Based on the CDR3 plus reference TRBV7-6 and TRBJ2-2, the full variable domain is GAGVSQSPRYKVTKRGQDVALRCDPISGHVSLYWYRQALGQGPEFLTYFNYEAQQDKSGLPNDRFSAERPEGSISTLTIQRTEQRDSAMYRCASSLAARGRLDTTGELFFGEGSRLTVL.

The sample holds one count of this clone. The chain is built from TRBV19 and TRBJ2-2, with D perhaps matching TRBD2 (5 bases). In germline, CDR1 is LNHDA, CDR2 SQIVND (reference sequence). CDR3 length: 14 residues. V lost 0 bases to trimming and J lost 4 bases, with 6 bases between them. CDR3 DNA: TGTGCCAGTAGTATAGAACGGGGCACCGGGGAGCTGTTTTTT. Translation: CASSIERGTGELFF.

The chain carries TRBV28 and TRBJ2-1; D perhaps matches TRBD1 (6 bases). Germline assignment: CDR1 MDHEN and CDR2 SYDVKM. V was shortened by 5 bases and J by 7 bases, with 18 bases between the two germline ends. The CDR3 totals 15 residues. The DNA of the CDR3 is TGTGCCAGCAGTCCCCAGGGGATCGAGATGAATGAGCAGTTCTTC. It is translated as CASSPQGIEMNEQFF.